This TCR delta chain was identified during a study of Vδ1+ human thymocytes. Sequences come from RNA converted to cDNA by reverse transcription. Multiplex PCR used pooled V-gene forward primers and a constant-region reverse primer to amplify CDR3s. TCRdb reprocessed the multiplex PCR reads through CATT. The repertoire holds about 50,000 delta-chain clones, with over 12% as singletons. Thymocytes were sorted as CD3+ TCRVdelta1+ TCRVdelta2- after alphabeta T cell depletion. Whole-study findings and limits: In the thymus, TRG and TRD repertoires looked highly polyclonal with Gaussian CDR3 lengths. Approximately 20% of thymic delta-chain sequences were Vdelta2, with few Vdelta3, unlike blood Vdelta1+ controls. TRD repertoires were essentially private, unlike widely shared TRG clonotypes.

Trimming at V came to 3 bases and at J to 0 bases, leaving 18 bases not matched to a gene. CDR3 length: 20 amino acids. Germline V gene data show CDR1 as TSWWSYY and CDR2 as QGS. As to this clone: What it binds is not known.

This TCR derives from a girl less than two years old who had congenital heart surgery. Specimen: Vdelta1+ gamma-delta thymocytes from the thymus. Sample subset: FACS-sorted CD3+ TCRalphabeta- TCRVdelta1+ TCRVdelta2- thymocytes. The chain uses TRDV1 and TRDJ1, with 8 bases matching TRDD2. CDR3 nucleotide sequence: TGTGCTCTTGGGGACCGTTCTTCCTACCCTTTGTACGGACACACCGATAAACTCATCTTT. Translation: CALGDRSSYPLYGHTDKLIF.